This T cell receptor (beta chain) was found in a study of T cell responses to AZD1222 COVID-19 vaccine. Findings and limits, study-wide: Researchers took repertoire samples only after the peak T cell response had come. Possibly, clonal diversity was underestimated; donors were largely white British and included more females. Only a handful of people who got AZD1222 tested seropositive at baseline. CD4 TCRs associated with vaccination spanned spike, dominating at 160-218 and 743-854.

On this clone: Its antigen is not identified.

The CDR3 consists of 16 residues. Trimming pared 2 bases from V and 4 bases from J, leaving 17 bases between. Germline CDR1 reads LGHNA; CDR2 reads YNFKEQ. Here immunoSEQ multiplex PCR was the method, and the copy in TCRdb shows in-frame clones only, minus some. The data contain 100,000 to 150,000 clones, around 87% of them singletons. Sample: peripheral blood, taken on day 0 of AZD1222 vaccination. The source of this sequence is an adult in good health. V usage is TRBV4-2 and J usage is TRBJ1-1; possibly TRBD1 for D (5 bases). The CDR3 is CASSQPRTRDGTEAFF. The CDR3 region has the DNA TGTGCCAGCAGCCAACCAAGGACCCGGGACGGCACTGAAGCTTTCTTT.